The entry below gives a single TCR beta chain sequence along with its context. This clone was seen repeatedly, ten times or more. The antigen it binds to is not known. Per-base qualities were not stored, and no clone one base away is much larger. Whole blood was collected in K2EDTA tubes by collaborating institutions according to the institutions' own protocols. For TCRbeta analysis, collaborator samples were shipped as frozen whole blood, as isolated PBMCs, or as DNA extracted from either sample type. The immunoSEQ Assay, a bias-controlled multiplex PCR, was used to amplify TCRbeta CDR3 regions from genomic DNA. In the paper's pipeline: The number of nucleated cells in each sample was estimated by amplification of reference gene primers within the assay. To quantify the absolute abundance of each unique TCRbeta CDR3 rearrangement, sequence reads were collapsed and filtered. Productive Simpson clonality was computed per sample as the square root of Simpson's diversity index over productive rearrangements. TCRdb took over this immuneACCESS table, retaining in-frame rearrangements with V and J assigned. Such tables are incomplete; in checked studies, under half of the missing clones stem from an unresolved V gene, and the remainder is unexplained. D and trimming come from the DNA, and the V and J calls and clone size come from that table. In all, the sample holds more than 110,000 clones, and under 85% of those were seen once. In total, the top ten clones hold about 9.3% of the sample.

This sample is part of a study of blood T cell repertoires in COVID-19 (dated by TCRdb to about 2020). The study in broad terms: Samples from collaborators originated in the United States, Italy and Spain and spanned both the acute and convalescent phases of COVID-19. The prospective study material was composed of cDNA or gDNA derived from T cells, B-cell-depleted T cells, or PBMCs. Deeply sampled blood TCRbeta repertoires from subjects exposed to, actively infected with, or recovered from COVID-19 were included in the dataset. The repertoires were released in a freely available public database meant as a resource for research on the immune response to SARS-CoV-2. The samples were drawn from two sources: the first 160 participants of the ongoing ImmuneRACE study, and over 950 subjects contributed by 6 global collaborators. Sample metadata almost always included a de-identified subject ID, COVID-19 status, age in years and sex. Where available, HLA class I and class II types were obtained from metadata supplied by the sample provider rather than from assay-based typing.

According to the germline V gene, CDR1 reads SGDLS and CDR2 reads YYNGEE. The CDR3 holds 16 amino acids from the cysteine to the phenylalanine. The CDR3 DNA has 48 bases and is translated from base 1. Relative to germline, V is missing 4 bases and J is missing 0 bases, with 5 bases of the junction outside any gene match. Overall results and qualifications from the work: How much clinical and demographic metadata was included differed by source and by participant, and the metadata was provided uncurated.

This chain joins TRBV9 to TRBJ2-5, and 11 junctional nucleotides match TRBD2. The sequenced sample consisted of peripheral blood. The TCR originated in a woman older than 75 in a cohort sampled during active or convalescent COVID-19. The CDR3 here reads CASSTPTSGDQETQYF. The DNA reads as follows: TGTGCCAGCAGCACCCCGACTAGCGGGGACCAAGAGACCCAGTACTTC.